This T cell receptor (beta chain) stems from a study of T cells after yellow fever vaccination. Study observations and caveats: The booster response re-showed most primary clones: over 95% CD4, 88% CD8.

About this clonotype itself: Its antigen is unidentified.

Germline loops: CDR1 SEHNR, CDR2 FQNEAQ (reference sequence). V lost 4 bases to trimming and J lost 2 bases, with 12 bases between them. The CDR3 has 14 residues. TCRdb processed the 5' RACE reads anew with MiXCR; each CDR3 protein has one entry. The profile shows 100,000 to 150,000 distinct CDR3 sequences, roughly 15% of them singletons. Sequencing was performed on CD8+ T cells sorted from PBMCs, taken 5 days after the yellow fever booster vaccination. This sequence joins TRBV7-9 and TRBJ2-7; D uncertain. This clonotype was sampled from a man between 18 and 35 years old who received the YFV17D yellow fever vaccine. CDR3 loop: CASSSQVAPYEQYF. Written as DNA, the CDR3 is TGTGCCAGCAGCTCCCAGGTCGCGCCCTACGAGCAGTACTTC.